The 2 T cell receptor beta chains below all came from one sample that was sequenced in a study of blood T cell repertoires in COVID-19. The data were produced by immunoSEQ multiplex PCR, yet TCRdb's version contains in-frame clones alone and is incomplete. The sample contains roughly 58,000 clones, 60% to 85% of which appear only once. Sequenced sample: peripheral blood. These receptors were collected from a man aged 45-60 years with active or convalescent COVID-19.

This sequence joins TRBV2 and TRBJ2-4, with D possibly being TRBD1 (5 bases). Germline V gives CDR1 SNHLY, CDR2 FYNNEI. V lost 8 bases and J lost 6, with 14 bases in between. This CDR3 has 13 amino acids. DNA of the CDR3: TGTGCCAGCCATAGACAGACCCGAAACATTCAGTACTTC. Its translation: CASHRQTRNIQYF.

The chain combines TRBV9 with TRBJ1-4, with D uncertain. Trimming shortened V by 3 bases and J by 5 bases, and 17 bases separated the two germline ends. This CDR3 comprises 16 residues. Germline CDR1 reads SGDLS; CDR2 reads YYNGEE. CDR3 residues: CASSAGSNLGNEKLFF. The CDR3, as DNA: TGTGCCAGCAGCGCCGGGTCAAACCTCGGGAATGAAAAACTGTTTTTT.